This T cell receptor (beta chain) stems from a study of blood T cell repertoires in COVID-19. As for the study in general: Material from acute and convalescent COVID-19 was sourced from the United States, Italy and Spain.

This clone is a singleton in its sample. The CDR3 extends over 16 amino acids. Germline lookup yields CDR1 SEHNR and CDR2 FQNEAQ (reference sequence). V lost 6 bases, J lost 6 bases, and 21 bases lay in between. In the authors' methods: How many nucleated cells were present was estimated from reference gene primer amplification. Clones were sequenced by immunoSEQ multiplex PCR, and TCRdb holds only the in-frame ones, with some missing. The V and J calls and the clone size are those of that table, but D and trimming were determined from the DNA. The sample holds 30,000 to 40,000 clones, about four fifths seen once.

Sequenced sample: peripheral blood. This chain links TRBV7-9 with TRBJ2-1, with D possibly TRBD2 on 5 matching bases. This sequence was found in a man aged 65 to 79 with acute or convalescent COVID-19. CDR3 in amino acids: CASSFRTRESGNEQFF. The CDR3 DNA sequence: TGTGCCAGCAGTTTCAGAACCCGGGAATCGGGCAATGAGCAGTTCTTC.